These 20 T cell receptor beta chains were all obtained from the same sample, sequenced in a study of radiotherapy plus CTLA-4 blockade in lung cancer. Using immunoSEQ multiplex PCR, the repertoire was profiled, and TCRdb retains in-frame clones only, with some absent. This sample has 100,000 to 150,000 clones; 85% to 90% occur once, and the top ten carry under 8%. Sequences were derived from peripheral blood, sampled from a patient treated with radiotherapy plus ipilimumab. The receptor set was obtained from a human donor with non-small cell lung cancer that progressed on radiotherapy plus ipilimumab.

The V and J genes are TRBV10-2 and TRBJ2-7; 10 bases are shared with TRBD2. V dropped 3 bases and J dropped 2; count of bases not matched to a gene: 1. The CDR3 is 14 amino acids. The germline V gene encodes CDR1 WSHSY and CDR2 SAAADI. The CDR3: CASSDSGRAYEQYF. As DNA, the CDR3 is TGCGCCAGCAGTGACAGCGGGAGGGCCTACGAGCAGTACTTC.

The rearrangement uses TRBV27 and TRBJ2-3; 9 bases fit TRBD1. V lost 7 bases and J lost 3; bases outside the gene matches: 8. This CDR3 has 15 amino acids. Germline V lookup: CDR1 MNHEY, CDR2 SMNVEV (reference sequence). CDR3 amino acids: CASTARDRVTDTQYF. CDR3 sequence (DNA): TGTGCCAGCACCGCCAGGGACAGGGTGACAGATACGCAGTATTTT.

A remark on this clone: The junction departs from the called germline gene at one end, perhaps through a read error. V is TRBV4-2 and J is TRBJ1-3; a possible D gene is TRBD1 (6 bases). Germline CDR1 LGHNA, CDR2 YNFKEQ. The CDR3 extends over 14 amino acids. The CDR3 here is CAGSQAGTGNTIYF. CDR3 in DNA: TGTGCCGGCAGCCAAGCAGGGACAGGAAACACCATATATTTT.

The chain employs TRBV6-5 and TRBJ2-1, with a weak D call TRBD2 (5 bases). Between the trimmed V and J ends, which lost 5 bases and 3 bases, there was a span of 11 bases. The CDR3 runs 14 residues. CDR1 and CDR2 (germline): MNHEY, SVGAGI. The DNA of the CDR3 is TGTGCCAGCAGTGCGCGGGTAGACTACAATGAGCAGTTCTTC. Protein sequence: CASSARVDYNEQFF.

The chain is built from TRBV14 and TRBJ2-1; 8 nucleotides match TRBD2. Trimming at V came to 6 bases and at J to 3 bases, leaving 10 bases not matched to a gene. The CDR3 contains 16 residues. CDR1 is SGHDN, CDR2 FVKESK, per germline. The CDR3 region is CASSRTLGTSYNEQFF. DNA for the CDR3: TGTGCCAGCAGTAGGACGCTGGGGACTAGCTACAATGAGCAGTTCTTC.

The genes are TRBV11-3 and TRBJ2-3; 8 positions match TRBD2. There are 15 residues in the CDR3. The V segment lost 1 base and the J segment 4 bases; nucleotides outside the gene matches: 4. CDR1 and CDR2 from the germline V gene are SGHNT and YENEEA. The CDR3, as DNA: TGTGCCAGCAGCTTAGGTCGGGAGGGCCCAGATACGCAGTATTTT. Protein product: CASSLGREGPDTQYF.

V gene TRBV19 combines with J gene TRBJ1-5; D remains ambiguous. V was trimmed by 7 bases and J by 7 bases, leaving 20 bases between them. Germline lookup yields CDR1 LNHDA and CDR2 SQIVND (reference sequence). This CDR3 contains 15 residues. CDR3 region: CASTSGLRNGQPQHF. CDR3 in DNA: TGTGCCAGTACCTCCGGACTACGTAATGGCCAGCCCCAGCATTTT.

This clone was picked up one time. This chain connects TRBV27 to TRBJ1-1, with 8 bases fitting TRBD1. Germline V lookup: CDR1 MNHEY, CDR2 SMNVEV (reference sequence). Trimming cost V 8 bases and J 0 bases; bases outside gene matches: 11. The CDR3 length is 16 residues. CDR3 sequence reads: CASGPLRTGLNTEAFF. The CDR3 bases are TGTGCCAGCGGGCCTTTACGGACAGGGCTGAACACTGAAGCTTTCTTT.

In this sample, this clone turned up many times. The sample holds other DNA sequences that translate to the same CDR3. This sequence joins TRBV9 and TRBJ2-3, with D possibly TRBD2 on 7 matching bases. Between the trimmed V and J ends, which lost 2 bases and 4 bases, there was a span of 14 bases. This CDR3 is 15 amino acids long. Germline V gene data show CDR1 as SGDLS and CDR2 as YYNGEE. CDR3 sequence reads: CASSVSGRGADTQYF. As DNA, the CDR3 is TGTGCCAGCAGCGTGTCAGGGAGGGGGGCAGATACGCAGTATTTT.

The J gene is TRBJ1-2, the V gene TRBV11-2; 9 nucleotides match TRBD1. This CDR3 spans 16 amino acids. V gave up 5 bases and J gave up 5 bases; unmatched junction bases: 12. From germline, CDR1 is SGHAT and CDR2 FQNNGV. The CDR3 is CASSNYGTGRSYGYTF. The DNA for the CDR3 is TGTGCCAGCAGCAATTACGGGACAGGGAGATCGTATGGCTACACCTTC.

This clone was picked up one time. The chain has TRBV30 and TRBJ1-4; possible D gene TRBD1, 5 bases. The CDR3 length is 15 residues. CDR1 is GTSNPN, CDR2 SVGIG, per germline (reference sequence). Trimming shortened V by 3 bases and J by 0 bases, and 11 bases separated the two germline ends. The CDR3 DNA reads as TGTGCCTGGAGGCAAGGGGCCTCAACTAATGAAAAACTGTTTTTT. Its protein is CAWRQGASTNEKLFF.

This clone was recorded once. The chain couples TRBV27 to TRBJ2-7; no definite D call. V lost 6 bases and J 0 bases, leaving 12 bases between the germline ends. The germline CDR1 and CDR2 sequences are MNHEY and SMNVEV (reference sequence). The CDR3 is made up of 14 amino acids. The CDR3 loop reads CASRRVPSSYEQYF. CDR3 bases: TGTGCCAGCAGAAGGGTCCCCAGCTCCTACGAGCAGTACTTC.

This clone was observed a few times. The chain links TRBV18 to TRBJ1-2; the D is unclear. This CDR3 comprises 13 residues. V lost 3 bases and J lost 8, with 13 bases in between. Germline CDR1 is KGHSH and CDR2 is LQKENI. In DNA, the CDR3 is TGTGCCAGCTCACCTCCGGCGAGATACGGCTACACCTTC. Translation: CASSPPARYGYTF.

This chain uses TRBV11-2 with TRBJ2-4, with a tentative D call TRBD2 (6 bases). Germline V gene data show CDR1 as SGHAT and CDR2 as FQNNGV. The CDR3 loop spans 10 amino acids. V was shortened by 5 bases and J by 10 bases, with 6 bases between the two germline ends. The CDR3 coding sequence is TGTGCCAGCAGCGCGGGGATTCAGTACTTC. Translated: CASSAGIQYF.

The chain joins TRBV6-5 to TRBJ2-1; 7 bases line up with TRBD2. The CDR3 runs to 15 residues. Germline V gene lookup returns CDR1 MNHEY and CDR2 SVGAGI. The V segment lost 5 bases and the J segment 7 bases; nucleotides outside the gene matches: 11. The CDR3 DNA follows: TGTGCCAGCAGTCCATTACCGGGGGGAGGGAATGAGCAGTTCTTC. Its protein is CASSPLPGGGNEQFF.

The rearrangement uses TRBV28 and TRBJ1-4, with no clear D. This CDR3 has 14 residues. Trimming took off 4 bases at V and 6 bases at J, with 12 bases between the two ends. Germline values: CDR1 MDHEN, CDR2 SYDVKM. In nucleotides, the CDR3 is TGTGCCAGCAGTTCCGGGGTTTCATATGAAAAACTGTTTTTT. Encoded protein: CASSSGVSYEKLFF.

The genes are TRBV7-2 and TRBJ2-1; TRBD1 agrees at 11 bases. The germline V gene encodes CDR1 SGHTA and CDR2 FQGNSA. The J segment lost 7 bases and the V segment lost 6 bases, leaving 8 bases of the junction unmatched. The CDR3 has 15 amino acids. The CDR3 DNA reads as TGTGCCAGCAGTCCTGGACAGGGGGCTGGGAATGAGCAGTTCTTC. Its protein product is CASSPGQGAGNEQFF.

The chain links TRBV5-1 to TRBJ2-1; the match to TRBD2 covers 10 bases. V shed 4 bases and J 5 bases; nucleotides not matched to a gene: 6. The CDR3 has 15 amino acids. Germline V gives CDR1 SGHRS, CDR2 YFSETQ. CDR3 bases: TGCGCCAGCAGCCGGAGCGGGAGGGCCAACAATGAGCAGTTCTTC. It encodes CASSRSGRANNEQFF. The full variable domain, in which reference TRBV5-1 and TRBJ2-1 provide the parts outside the CDR3, is KAGVTQTPRYLIKTRGQQVTLSCSPISGHRSVSWYQQTPGQGLQFLFEYFSETQRNKGNFPGRFSGRQFSNSRSEMNVSTLELGDSALYLCASSRSGRANNEQFFGPGTRLTVL.

The chain couples TRBV5-1 to TRBJ1-2; the match to TRBD1 covers 7 bases. This CDR3 is built from 13 residues. From germline, CDR1 is SGHRS and CDR2 YFSETQ. The J segment lost 3 bases and the V segment lost 2 bases, leaving 1 base of the junction unmatched. The CDR3 sequence: CASSFGTDYGYTF. In DNA form, the CDR3 reads TGCGCCAGCAGCTTTGGGACAGACTATGGCTACACCTTC.

This chain connects TRBV4-1 to TRBJ2-1; 9 nucleotides line up with TRBD2. Germline lookup yields CDR1 MGHRA and CDR2 YSYEKL. This CDR3 has 14 residues. After removal of 6 bases from V and 4 bases from J, the junction contained 4 bases not matched to a gene. Written as DNA, the CDR3 is TGCGCCAGCAGAGCTAGCGGGGCATACAATGAGCAGTTCTTC. It specifies CASRASGAYNEQFF.